This TCR beta chain was recorded in a study of T cell changes during pregnancy in multiple sclerosis. Per germline, CDR1 SGHDT and CDR2 YYEEEE. This CDR3 has 15 amino acids. V dropped 6 bases and J dropped 6 bases, with 22 bases sitting between them. TCRdb's copy holds only in-frame clones and misses some; the assay was immunoSEQ multiplex PCR. This sample carries around 56,000 clones, roughly 94% of them seen once, and the ten largest clones take about 2.5%. This clone was detected once. Sequenced here: CD8+ T cells from peripheral blood mononuclear cells, sampled after pregnancy. This chain joins TRBV5-6 and TRBJ2-7; possibly TRBD1 for D (5 bases). The source is a female donor with multiple sclerosis, enrolled in a pregnancy study. The CDR3 protein is CASKLAYDRQIEQYF. DNA for the CDR3: TGTGCCAGCAAGCTTGCGTACGACAGACAGATCGAGCAGTACTTC.